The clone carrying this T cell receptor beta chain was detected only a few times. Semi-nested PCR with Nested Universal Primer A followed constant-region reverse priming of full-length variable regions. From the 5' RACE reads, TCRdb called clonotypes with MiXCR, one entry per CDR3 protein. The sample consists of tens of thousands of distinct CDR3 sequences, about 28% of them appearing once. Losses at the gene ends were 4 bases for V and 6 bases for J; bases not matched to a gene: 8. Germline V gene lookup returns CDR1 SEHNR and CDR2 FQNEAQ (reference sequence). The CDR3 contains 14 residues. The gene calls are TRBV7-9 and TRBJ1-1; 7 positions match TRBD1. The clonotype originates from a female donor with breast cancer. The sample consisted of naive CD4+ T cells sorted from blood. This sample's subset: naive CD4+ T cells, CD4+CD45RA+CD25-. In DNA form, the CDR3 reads TGTGCCAGCAGCTCTACAGGGGAGTTTGCTGAAGCTTTCTTT. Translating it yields CASSSTGEFAEAFF. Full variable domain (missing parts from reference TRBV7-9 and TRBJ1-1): DTGVSQNPRHKITKRGQNVTFRCDPISEHNRLYWYRQTLGQGPEFLTYFQNEAQLEKSRLLSDRFSAERPKGSFSTLEIQRTEQGDSAMYLCASSSTGEFAEAFFGQGTRLTVV.